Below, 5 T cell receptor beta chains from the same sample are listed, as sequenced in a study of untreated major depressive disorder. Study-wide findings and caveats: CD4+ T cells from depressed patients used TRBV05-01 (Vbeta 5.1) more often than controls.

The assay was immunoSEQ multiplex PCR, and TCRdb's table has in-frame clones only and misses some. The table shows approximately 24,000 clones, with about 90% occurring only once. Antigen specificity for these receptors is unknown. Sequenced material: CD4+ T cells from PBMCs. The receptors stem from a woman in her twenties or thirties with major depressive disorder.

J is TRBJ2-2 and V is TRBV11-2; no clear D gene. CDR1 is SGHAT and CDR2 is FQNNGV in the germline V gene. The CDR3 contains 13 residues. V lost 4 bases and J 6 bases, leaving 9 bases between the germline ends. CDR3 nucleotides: TGTGCCAGCAGCTCCCTGATTGCCGGGGAGCTGTTTTTT. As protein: CASSSLIAGELFF.

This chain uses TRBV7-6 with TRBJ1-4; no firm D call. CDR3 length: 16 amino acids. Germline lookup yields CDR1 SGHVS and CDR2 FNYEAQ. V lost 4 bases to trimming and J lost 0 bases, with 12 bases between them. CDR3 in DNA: TGTGCCAGCAGCTCAAGCGGACTGGCAACTAATGAAAAACTGTTTTTT. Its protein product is CASSSSGLATNEKLFF.

CDR3 sequence (DNA): TGCAGCGTTGAAGAGGGAGGGCAGAGTGAGCAGTTCTTC. It is translated as CSVEEGGQSEQFF. The chain joins TRBV29-1 to TRBJ2-1; 7 nucleotides line up with TRBD2. The germline CDR1 and CDR2 sequences are SQVTM and ANQGSEA. Trimming took 0 bases from V and 9 from J; bases not matched to a gene: 5. This CDR3 region has 13 residues.

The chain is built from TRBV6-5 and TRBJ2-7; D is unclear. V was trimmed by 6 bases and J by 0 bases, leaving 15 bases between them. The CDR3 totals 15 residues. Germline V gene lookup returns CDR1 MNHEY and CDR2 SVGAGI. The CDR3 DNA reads TGTGCCAGCAGACCGCCTGGGTCTAGCTCCTACGAGCAGTACTTC. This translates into CASRPPGSSSYEQYF.

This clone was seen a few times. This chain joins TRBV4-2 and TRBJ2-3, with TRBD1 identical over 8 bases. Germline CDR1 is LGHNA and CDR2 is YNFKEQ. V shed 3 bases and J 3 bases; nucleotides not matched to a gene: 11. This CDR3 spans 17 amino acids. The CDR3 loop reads CASSHTAGQGSTDTQYF. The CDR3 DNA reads TGTGCCAGCAGCCATACCGCAGGACAGGGTTCGACAGATACGCAGTATTTT.